One TCR beta chain is described in this entry. Per the authors' pipeline: Reference gene primer amplification gave estimated nucleated cell counts. Clones were read by immunoSEQ multiplex PCR, and TCRdb kept only the in-frame ones, dropping some. D and trimming come from the DNA, and the V and J calls and clone size come from that table. There are tens of thousands of clones in the sample; roughly four fifths occur only once, and more than 8.5% lies in the top ten. The data derive from a study of blood T cell repertoires in COVID-19. On the study more broadly: T cells, B-cell-depleted T cells, or PBMCs provided the cDNA or gDNA that served as material.

Germline V CDR1 and CDR2: SQVTM, ANQGSEA. V was pared by 7 bases and J by 6 bases, with 6 bases of the junction left unmatched. The CDR3 is made up of 11 amino acids. J is TRBJ2-7 and V is TRBV29-1; TRBD1 aligns across 7 bases. The sequence was obtained from a man aged 50-60 years with COVID-19, enrolled during active disease. Sequencing input: peripheral blood. CDR3 in amino acids: CSGRQGLEQYF. The DNA for the CDR3 is TGCAGCGGACGACAGGGCCTCGAGCAGTACTTC.